The rows below give T cell receptor beta chains drawn from one sample of a study of T-cell memory formation after mild COVID-19. TCRdb recomputed calls from the 5' RACE reads with MiXCR, one row per CDR3 protein. In the table there are some 150,000 distinct CDR3 sequences, under 30% of which are singletons. The sample taken for sequencing was PBMCs or a T cell subset sorted from them (not recorded which). Receptor source: an adult woman who had mild COVID-19 (a few samples of this study predate the infection). Cell type and time point are not known. The CDR3 runs from the conserved cysteine through the conserved F or W. Each record gives: V gene, clone size, D gene, J gene, CDR3 DNA, CDR3 protein. The D gene is left open where the match is weak. Clone size is stated in some rows and not others, as once, few, many or a class when expanded.

TRBV30	.	TRBD2	TRBJ2-7	TGTGCCTGGAGTGTAGGGGCGGGGGAAGTGCAGTACTTC	CAWSVGAGEVQYF
TRBV9	.	.	TRBJ1-1	TGTGCCAGCAGCACCCGGGGGAACACTGAAGCTTTCTTT	CASSTRGNTEAFF
TRBV27	.	.	TRBJ1-1	TGTGCCAGCAGTTTAATTACCGGTGCCGCTGAAGCTTTCTTT	CASSLITGAAEAFF
TRBV5-1	.	.	TRBJ2-4	TGCGCCAGCAGCTTGTATTTGTCGGAAAACATTCAGTACTTC	CASSLYLSENIQYF
TRBV12-3/TRBV12-4	few	.	TRBJ2-2	TGTGCCAGCAGTTTCTACGGCCCCGGGGAGCTGTTTTTT	CASSFYGPGELFF
TRBV9	.	.	TRBJ1-1	TGTGCCAGCAGCGTAGCGGGCCAGCCGAACACTGAAGCTTTCTTT	CASSVAGQPNTEAFF
TRBV6-2/TRBV6-3	few	.	TRBJ1-1	TGTGCCAGCAGGACAGCCAACACTGAAGCTTTCTTT	CASRTANTEAFF
TRBV6-5	few	.	TRBJ1-1	TGTGCCAGCAGTTACGAGACAGCGAACACTGAAGCTTTCTTT	CASSYETANTEAFF
TRBV7-9	.	.	TRBJ2-7	TGTGCCAGCAGCTTAGGGGACCAGATCTACGAGCAGTACTTC	CASSLGDQIYEQYF
TRBV7-6	.	.	TRBJ1-2	TGTGCCAGCAGCTTTAATTTTCGTCTCGGGGAGCCCGAGAGCTATGGCTACACCTTC	CASSFNFRLGEPESYGYTF
TRBV29-1	many	TRBD1	TRBJ1-1	TGCAGCCCATACAGGGGCACTGAAGCTTTCTTT	CSPYRGTEAFF
TRBV7-9	few	TRBD2	TRBJ2-5	TGTGCCAGCAGCTTATTGACTAGCGGGGCTGAAGAGACCCAGTACTTC	CASSLLTSGAEETQYF
TRBV2	.	TRBD2	TRBJ2-3	TGTGCCAGCAGTGAAGCGTTTCCGGGACTAGGTGTGGGGGATACGCAGTATTTT	CASSEAFPGLGVGDTQYF
TRBV20-1	.	TRBD2	TRBJ2-1	TGCAGTGCTAGAGATGGGAGGGTCCGGGGCTCCTACAATGAGCAGTTCTTC	CSARDGRVRGSYNEQFF
TRBV27	.	.	TRBJ1-2	TGTGCCAGCAGTTTATCAGGGGCAGACTATGGCTACACCTTC	CASSLSGADYGYTF
TRBV4-1	few	TRBD1	TRBJ2-7	TGCGCCAGCAGCCAAGACCAGGGGGCTGGGGTCTACGAGCAGTACTTC	CASSQDQGAGVYEQYF
TRBV6-2/TRBV6-3	few	TRBD1	TRBJ2-1	TGTGCCAGCAGTGCGACAGGGTCTGAGGGGGTTGACAATGAGCAGTTCTTC	CASSATGSEGVDNEQFF
TRBV6-4	few	TRBD1	TRBJ2-2	TGTGCCAGCAGTGACGGGACAGGGGGCACCGGGGAGCTGTTTTTT	CASSDGTGGTGELFF
TRBV18	few	.	TRBJ2-7	TGTGCCAGCTCACCATCGTTTGGGCACGGCTCCTACGAGCAGTACTTC	CASSPSFGHGSYEQYF
TRBV13	.	.	TRBJ2-7	TGTGCCAGCAGTGGGGGAAATTACAACGAGCAGTACTTC	CASSGGNYNEQYF
TRBV5-5	few	.	TRBJ2-5	TGTGCCAGCAGCTTGGGCAGAACAGAGACCCAGTACTTC	CASSLGRTETQYF
TRBV7-9	.	.	TRBJ2-1	TGTGCCAGCAGCTTGGGGGTGAGTGAGCAGTTCTTC	CASSLGVSEQFF
TRBV27	.	TRBD1	TRBJ2-7	TGTGCCAGCGCCAGCCGAGACAGGGTGATTTGGGAGCAGTACTTC	CASASRDRVIWEQYF
TRBV7-9	few	TRBD2	TRBJ2-5	TGTGCCAGCGGCGGGAGCTTTGTCCAAGAGACCCAGTACTTC	CASGGSFVQETQYF
TRBV7-9	few	TRBD1	TRBJ2-7	TGTGCCACCACTCGGACAGGGAGCTACGAGCAGTACTTC	CATTRTGSYEQYF
TRBV20-1	few	TRBD2	TRBJ2-7	TGCAGTGCTGGGACTAGCGGGCCCCCTAGCTCCTACGAGCAGTACTTC	CSAGTSGPPSSYEQYF
TRBV7-8	few	.	TRBJ2-1	TGTGCCAGCAGCGCTTTTTCAGGGAATGAGCAGTTCTTC	CASSAFSGNEQFF
TRBV12-3/TRBV12-4	few	.	TRBJ1-2	TGTGCCAGCAGTTTAGGGGAGGGCACCTATGGCTACACCTTC	CASSLGEGTYGYTF